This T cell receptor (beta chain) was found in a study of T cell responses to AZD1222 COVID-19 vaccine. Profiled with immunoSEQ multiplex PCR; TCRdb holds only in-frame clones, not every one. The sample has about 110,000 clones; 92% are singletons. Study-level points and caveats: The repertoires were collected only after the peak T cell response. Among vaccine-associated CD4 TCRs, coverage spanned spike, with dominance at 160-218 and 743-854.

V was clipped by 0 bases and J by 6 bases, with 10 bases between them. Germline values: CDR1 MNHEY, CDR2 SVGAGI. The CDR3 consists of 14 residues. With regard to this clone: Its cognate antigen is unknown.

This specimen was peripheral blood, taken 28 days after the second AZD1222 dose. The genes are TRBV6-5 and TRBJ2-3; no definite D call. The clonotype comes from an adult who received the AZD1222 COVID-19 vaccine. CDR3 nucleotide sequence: TGTGCCAGCAGTTACTCTCCCCCTATCGATACGCAGTATTTT. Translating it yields CASSYSPPIDTQYF.